Listed below are T cell receptor beta chains from one sample, sequenced in a study of human T cells and chemical hapten exposure. Each CDR3 protein is one row after TCRdb ran MiXCR on the RACE reads. This sample yields around 380,000 distinct CDR3 sequences, of which about 5% are seen a single time; more than 8% belongs to the top ten. Sample: whole blood, taken in connection with sensitization to the hapten diphenylcyclopropenone (DPC). Receptors originate from a woman aged 18-29 years with alopecia areata. Some clones in this sample may be carry-over from other donors' samples. Both conserved end residues are part of each CDR3. A D gene is named only where the DNA matches it firmly. Clone sizes are given selectively: once, few, many, or a class where the clone is expanded.

NA	many	TRBV20-1	TRBJ1-6	CSARDERSSYNSPLHF	TGCAGTGCTAGAGATGAGAGGAGCTCCTATAATTCACCCCTCCACTTT
TRBD2	NA	TRBV29-1	TRBJ2-3	CSVAQLAGSTDTQYF	TGCAGCGTTGCCCAACTAGCGGGGAGCACAGATACGCAGTATTTT
NA	NA	TRBV4-1	TRBJ2-5	CASSQAGTTSQTQYF	TGCGCCAGCAGCCAAGCAGGGACAACTTCGCAGACCCAGTACTTC
NA	many	TRBV7-8	TRBJ1-1	CASSPRGTRGIGTEAFF	TGTGCCAGCAGCCCGCGGGGGACAAGGGGAATCGGCACTGAAGCTTTCTTT
NA	NA	TRBV9	TRBJ2-6	CASRANSGANVLTF	TGTGCCAGCAGGGCCAACTCTGGGGCCAACGTCCTGACTTTC
NA	few	TRBV4-1	TRBJ2-3	CASSQVLGDTQYF	TGCGCCAGCAGCCAAGTATTAGGGGATACGCAGTATTTT
NA	few	TRBV4-3	TRBJ1-1	CASSQDRMNTEAFF	TGCGCCAGCAGCCAAGATCGGATGAACACTGAAGCTTTCTTT
NA	many	TRBV7-6	TRBJ2-3	CASSLGGPGNTQYF	TGTGCCAGCAGCTTAGGGGGGCCCGGGAATACGCAGTATTTT
NA	few	TRBV5-6	TRBJ1-5	CASSPGGGRSNQPQHF	TGTGCCAGCAGCCCAGGTGGAGGGAGAAGCAATCAGCCCCAGCATTTT
TRBD1	few	TRBV6-2/TRBV6-3	TRBJ1-1	CASSSLRTGEVTEAFF	TGTGCCAGCAGTTCCCTCCGGACAGGGGAAGTGACTGAAGCTTTCTTT
NA	many	TRBV11-2	TRBJ1-1	CASSLDVGTEAFF	TGTGCCAGCAGCTTAGATGTAGGTACTGAAGCTTTCTTT
TRBD1	many	TRBV18	TRBJ1-1	CASSPGQGSDTEALF	TGTGCCAGCTCACCGGGACAGGGAAGCGACACTGAAGCTCTCTTT
NA	few	TRBV7-7	TRBJ1-1	CASSLKGESEAFF	TGTGCTAGCAGCTTAAAAGGGGAAAGTGAAGCTTTCTTT
NA	few	TRBV4-2	TRBJ2-1	CASSQEPPRGGRYSYNEQFF	TGTGCCAGCAGCCAAGAACCCCCCCGTGGCGGGCGTTACTCCTACAATGAGCAGTTCTTC
TRBD2	few	TRBV4-3	TRBJ2-7	CASSQDYLAGGGEQYF	TGCGCCAGCAGCCAAGATTACCTAGCGGGGGGGGGCGAGCAGTACTTC
NA	many	TRBV6-2/TRBV6-3	TRBJ2-2	CASSYRTSGTPNTGELFF	TGTGCCAGCAGTTACCGTACGTCCGGGACACCGAACACCGGGGAGCTGTTTTTT
NA	many	TRBV12-2	TRBJ1-2	CASRPYPAEYGYTF	TGTGCAAGTCGCCCCTACCCGGCCGAGTATGGCTACACCTTC
NA	NA	TRBV7-2	TRBJ1-5	CASSLTESNQPQHF	TGTGCCAGCAGCTTAACGGAAAGCAATCAGCCCCAGCATTTT
NA	many	TRBV4-2	TRBJ2-6	CASSPATGANVLTF	TGTGCCAGCAGCCCCGCGACTGGGGCCAACGTCCTGACTTTC
TRBD1	NA	TRBV20-1	TRBJ1-1	CSARLRTGWTEAFF	TGCAGTGCTAGGCTACGGACAGGATGGACTGAAGCTTTCTTT
TRBD1	many	TRBV7-9	TRBJ1-1	CASSLEAGGAGEAFF	TGTGCCAGCAGCTTAGAGGCAGGGGGCGCGGGTGAAGCTTTCTTT
NA	few	TRBV27	TRBJ2-1	CASSLKGRGPSHEQFF	TGTGCCAGCAGTTTAAAGGGAAGGGGTCCGTCACATGAGCAGTTCTTC
TRBD1	few	TRBV6-2/TRBV6-3	TRBJ2-3	CASSYGQGASTDTQYF	TGTGCCAGCAGTTATGGACAGGGGGCCAGCACAGATACGCAGTATTTT
TRBD1	few	TRBV6-6	TRBJ2-7	CASSQTGFSYEQYF	TGTGCCAGCAGTCAGACAGGGTTTTCCTACGAGCAGTACTTC
NA	NA	TRBV18	TRBJ2-6	CASSPSTPNPSGANVLTF	TGTGCCAGCTCACCCTCGACTCCTAACCCCTCTGGGGCCAACGTCCTGACTTTC
NA	many	TRBV28	TRBJ1-6	CASGITWTVNSPLHF	TGTGCCAGCGGTATTACCTGGACGGTAAATTCACCCCTCCACTTT
NA	few	TRBV9	TRBJ1-5	CASSVGTGRGQPQHF	TGTGCCAGCAGCGTAGGTACAGGGAGGGGTCAGCCCCAGCATTTT
TRBD2	many	TRBV7-2	TRBJ2-3	CASSFAGGDQTQYF	TGTGCCAGCAGCTTTGCGGGGGGGGACCAAACGCAGTATTTT
NA	NA	TRBV6-5	TRBJ1-2	CASSYGGHRPGYGYTF	TGTGCCAGCAGTTACGGGGGACACCGGCCGGGATATGGCTACACCTTC
NA	many	TRBV4-1	TRBJ1-1	CASSSPARRNTEAFF	TGCGCCAGCAGCTCCCCGGCGAGGCGTAACACTGAAGCTTTCTTT
NA	few	TRBV9	TRBJ2-3	CASSVAVGGEADTQYF	TGTGCCAGCAGCGTAGCTGTGGGCGGGGAAGCAGATACGCAGTATTTT
NA	many	TRBV7-3	TRBJ2-3	CASSLISTDTQYF	TGTGCCAGCAGCTTAATTAGCACAGATACGCAGTATTTT
TRBD2	NA	TRBV12-3/TRBV12-4	TRBJ2-1	CASSLRRGANNEQFF	TGTGCCAGCAGTTTACGGCGGGGGGCAAACAATGAGCAGTTCTTC
NA	NA	TRBV6-2/TRBV6-3	TRBJ2-1	CASSYAHHPALSSYNEQFF	TGTGCCAGCAGTTACGCACATCACCCGGCTCTCAGCTCCTACAATGAGCAGTTCTTC
NA	many	TRBV29-1	TRBJ2-5	CSVDRAMGETQYF	TGCAGCGTTGACAGGGCGATGGGAGAGACCCAGTACTTC
TRBD2	many	TRBV5-6	TRBJ2-7	CASSIRPGTSNKQYF	TGTGCCAGCAGCATACGACCCGGGACTAGCAACAAGCAGTACTTC
NA	many	TRBV9	TRBJ1-3	CASSVGYEGNTIYF	TGTGCCAGCAGCGTAGGATACGAAGGAAACACCATATATTTT
TRBD1	few	TRBV4-3	TRBJ2-5	CASSQLGTAQETQYF	TGCGCCAGCAGCCAATTAGGGACAGCCCAAGAGACCCAGTACTTC
NA	many	TRBV7-3	TRBJ1-2	CASSPGGSPSGYTF	TGTGCCAGCAGCCCAGGCGGCAGCCCCAGTGGCTACACCTTC
NA	many	TRBV6-2/TRBV6-3	TRBJ2-1	CASSPTAKNEQFF	TGTGCCAGCAGCCCTACGGCAAAAAATGAGCAGTTCTTC
TRBD1	NA	TRBV19	TRBJ1-4	CASSRRDRVDEKLFF	TGTGCCAGTAGTAGAAGGGACAGGGTCGATGAAAAACTGTTTTTT
NA	many	TRBV27	TRBJ2-3	CASQKPGHAKDTQYF	TGTGCCAGTCAAAAACCGGGACATGCTAAAGATACGCAGTATTTT
NA	NA	TRBV9	TRBJ1-5	CASSVDFNQPQHF	TGTGCCAGCAGCGTTGACTTCAATCAGCCCCAGCATTTT
NA	many	TRBV6-5	TRBJ1-6	CASSYSITARSGSPLHF	TGTGCCAGCAGTTACTCGATTACAGCTCGCTCCGGGTCACCCCTCCACTTT
TRBD2	few	TRBV3-1	TRBJ2-1	CASSQDYSSGVFNEQFF	TGTGCCAGCAGCCAAGACTATTCTAGCGGGGTCTTCAATGAGCAGTTCTTC